The rows below give T cell receptor beta chains drawn from one sample of a study of T cells in Graves' hyperthyroidism and ophthalmopathy. TCRdb re-derived calls from the multiplex PCR reads in MiXCR, one entry per CDR3 protein. The sample lists about 200,000 distinct CDR3 sequences; about 17% were seen once. The sample comprised blood. Receptors were obtained from a woman aged 45-59 years with Graves' hyperthyroidism. Each CDR3 is given with its conserved first and last residue. The D gene is left open where the match is weak. Rows may omit the clone size; those that give it use once, few, many or a size class.

cdr3_aa: CASSDDLGLLTDTQYF
cdr3_nt: TGCGCCAGCAGTGACGACTTGGGACTGCTCACAGATACGCAGTATTTT
v_call: TRBV10-1
d_call: -
j_call: TRBJ2-3
clone_size: -

cdr3_aa: CASSLENGRNYGYTF
cdr3_nt: TGTGCCAGCAGCTTGGAAAACGGCCGGAACTATGGCTACACCTTC
v_call: TRBV5-4
d_call: -
j_call: TRBJ1-2
clone_size: many

cdr3_aa: CASSTLGRGYGYTF
cdr3_nt: TGTGCCAGCAGTACGCTAGGCAGGGGCTATGGCTACACCTTC
v_call: TRBV12-3/TRBV12-4
d_call: -
j_call: TRBJ1-2
clone_size: many

cdr3_aa: CASSLVTQATEAFF
cdr3_nt: TGCGCCAGCAGCTTGGTCACCCAGGCCACTGAAGCTTTCTTT
v_call: TRBV5-1
d_call: -
j_call: TRBJ1-1
clone_size: many

cdr3_aa: CASKTGGLGQPQHF
cdr3_nt: TGTGCCAGTAAAACAGGGGGCCTGGGTCAGCCCCAGCATTTT
v_call: TRBV19
d_call: TRBD1
j_call: TRBJ1-5
clone_size: few

cdr3_aa: CASSKMHGVGSPLHF
cdr3_nt: TGTGCCAGCAGCAAAATGCATGGTGTCGGGTCACCCCTCCACTTT
v_call: TRBV6-1
d_call: -
j_call: TRBJ1-6
clone_size: many

cdr3_aa: CATSDPGPATTQYF
cdr3_nt: TGTGCCACCAGTGATCCGGGACCTGCTACAACCCAGTACTTC
v_call: TRBV24-1
d_call: -
j_call: TRBJ2-5
clone_size: -

cdr3_aa: CASSAREDNSPLHF
cdr3_nt: TGTGCCAGCAGCGCCAGGGAGGACAATTCACCCCTCCACTTT
v_call: TRBV7-6
d_call: -
j_call: TRBJ1-6
clone_size: -

cdr3_aa: CADGRQGKVSGYTF
cdr3_nt: TGTGCCGACGGGCGCCAGGGGAAAGTGAGTGGCTACACCTTC
v_call: TRBV30
d_call: -
j_call: TRBJ1-2
clone_size: many

cdr3_aa: CASSAVSGREAFF
cdr3_nt: TGTGCCAGCAGCGCTGTATCAGGGAGGGAAGCTTTCTTT
v_call: TRBV9
d_call: -
j_call: TRBJ1-1
clone_size: many

cdr3_aa: CASSLVYEQYF
cdr3_nt: TGTGCCAGCAGCTTAGTCTACGAGCAGTACTTC
v_call: TRBV7-2
d_call: -
j_call: TRBJ2-7
clone_size: many

cdr3_aa: CASRWETDTQYF
cdr3_nt: TGCGCCAGCAGATGGGAGACAGATACGCAGTATTTT
v_call: TRBV5-1
d_call: -
j_call: TRBJ2-3
clone_size: -

cdr3_aa: CASRGETSLERYF
cdr3_nt: TGTGCCAGCAGGGGGGAGACATCGCTAGAACGCTACTTC
v_call: TRBV7-9
d_call: -
j_call: TRBJ2-4
clone_size: -

cdr3_aa: CASSRHRGNTGELFF
cdr3_nt: TGTGCCAGCAGCCGTCACAGGGGAAACACCGGGGAGCTGTTTTTT
v_call: TRBV14
d_call: TRBD1
j_call: TRBJ2-2
clone_size: few

cdr3_aa: CAWSVILHYEQFF
cdr3_nt: TGTGCCTGGAGTGTGATTTTGCACTATGAGCAGTTCTTC
v_call: TRBV30
d_call: -
j_call: TRBJ2-1
clone_size: once

cdr3_aa: CASTEVGNTGELFF
cdr3_nt: TGTGCCAGCACAGAGGTTGGGAACACCGGGGAGCTGTTTTTT
v_call: TRBV2
d_call: -
j_call: TRBJ2-2
clone_size: many

cdr3_aa: CASPPAGGPFSTDTQYF
cdr3_nt: TGTGCCAGCCCTCCGGCGGGAGGGCCATTTAGCACAGATACGCAGTATTTT
v_call: TRBV27
d_call: TRBD2
j_call: TRBJ2-3
clone_size: few